The 15 T cell receptor beta chains reported below all come from one sample, sequenced in a study of blood T cells in healthy people across ages. A sample-barcoded 5' primer and a J-beta primer mix were used in a second PCR of roughly 7 to 11 cycles. MiXCR, run by TCRdb on the 5' RACE reads, gives a single entry per CDR3 protein. Of hundreds of thousands of distinct CDR3 sequences listed, 20% to 25% are singletons. In addition, the sample was reused for a study of T cells of mothers and their children.

The sequenced material came from blood. Receptors originate from a boy aged 5 to 17 in good health.

This clonotype was observed a handful of times. This chain joins TRBV6-6 and TRBJ2-5, with a tentative D call TRBD1 (5 bases). The J call is uncertain, as TRBJ2-1 better fits the DNA end. CDR3 size: 14 residues. CDR1 MNHNY and CDR2 SVGAGI come from the germline V gene (reference sequence). This CDR3 reads CASSYGDSTNEQFF. The DNA for the CDR3 is TGTGCCAGCAGTTACGGCGACAGCACAAATGAGCAGTTCTTC.

The chain links TRBV7-3 to TRBJ2-1; TRBD2 aligns across 8 bases. Germline lookup yields CDR1 SGHTA and CDR2 FQGTGA. This CDR3 is 18 amino acids long. The J segment lost 1 base and the V segment lost 2 bases, leaving 10 bases of the junction unmatched. CDR3 nucleotides: TGTGCCAGCAGCTTATTAGGGCCTAGCGGGTTTTCCTACAATGAGCAGTTCTTC. Its protein product is CASSLLGPSGFSYNEQFF.

The sample holds a few counts of this clonotype. The rearrangement joins TRBV3-1 to TRBJ2-1; D call uncertain. The better agreement between TRBJ2-5 and the DNA end casts doubt on the J call. The CDR3 is 15 residues long. The V gene's germline CDR1 is LGHDT and CDR2 YNNKEL (reference sequence). Here the CDR3 reads CASSQEYRHTETQYF. The CDR3 nucleotides read TGTGCCAGCAGCCAAGAGTACAGACACACGGAGACCCAGTACTTC.

The chain employs TRBV13 and TRBJ2-5; a possible D gene is TRBD1 (6 bases). Trimming left V 5 bases short and J 3 bases short, with 16 bases between. The germline CDR1 and CDR2 sequences are PRHDT and FYEKMQ (reference sequence). This CDR3 is 15 amino acids long. The CDR3 region is CASSPEGGAEETQYF. The CDR3 DNA follows: TGTGCCAGCAGCCCAGAAGGGGGAGCGGAAGAGACCCAGTACTTC. The variable domain in full, with the rest retrieved from reference TRBV13 and TRBJ2-5, is AAGVIQSPRHLIKEKRETATLKCYPIPRHDTVYWYQQGPGQDPQFLISFYEKMQSDKGSIPDRFSAQQFSDYHSELNMSSLELGDSALYFCASSPEGGAEETQYFGPGTRLLVL.

The chain is built from TRBV19 and TRBJ1-1, with 7 bases that match TRBD1. The V gene's germline CDR1 is LNHDA and CDR2 SQIVND (reference sequence). With V trimmed by 7 bases and J by 3 bases, 11 bases remained unmatched. The CDR3 sequence is 15 residues long. In nucleotides, the CDR3 is TGTGCCAGTATGAACAGGGGATATTCGGACACTGAAGCTTTCTTT. Translated: CASMNRGYSDTEAFF.

This clonotype came up a few times. CDR3 in DNA: TGTGCCACAAAAAGGGGAGCGGGGGTCACAGATACGCAGTATTTT. Translating gives CATKRGAGVTDTQYF. The chain couples TRBV2 to TRBJ2-3; 8 bases line up with TRBD2. Trimming took 10 bases from V and 2 from J; bases not matched to a gene: 11. Per the germline V gene, CDR1 is SNHLY and CDR2 is FYNNEI. This CDR3 is 15 amino acids long.

This chain connects TRBV2 to TRBJ2-1, with D perhaps TRBD2 (5 bases). V lost 7 bases and J lost 4, with 11 bases in between. The length of the CDR3 is 13 residues. Germline V gives CDR1 SNHLY, CDR2 FYNNEI. CDR3 in amino acids: CASIEGGYNEQFF. The CDR3 region has the DNA TGTGCCAGCATCGAGGGTGGTTACAATGAGCAGTTCTTC.

This clonotype came up a few times. The chain couples TRBV20-1 to TRBJ1-1; no clear D. Germline V gene data show CDR1 as DFQATT and CDR2 as SNEGSKA (reference sequence). Trimming shortened V by 4 bases and J by 5 bases, and 8 bases separated the two germline ends. This CDR3 has 11 amino acids. CDR3 DNA sequence: TGCAGTGCTAAGGCGGGGACTGAAGCTTTCTTT. Translated: CSAKAGTEAFF.

This clonotype has more than one count but fewer than ten. The genes are TRBV10-3 and TRBJ1-1; D might be TRBD1 (6 bases). Trimming left V 3 bases short and J 1 base short, with 9 bases between. Germline-derived CDR1 and CDR2 are ENHRY and SYGVKD. The length of the CDR3 is 14 residues. In DNA form, the CDR3 reads TGTGCCATCAGTGACGGACAGCGGAACACTGAAGCTTTCTTT. Translation gives CAISDGQRNTEAFF.

In this sample, this clonotype turned up many times. The chain combines TRBV20-1 with TRBJ2-5; D remains unclear. V shed 6 bases and J shed 8 bases, with 10 bases lying between them. The CDR3 is 10 amino acids. From germline, CDR1 is DFQATT and CDR2 SNEGSKA (reference sequence). The CDR3 nucleotides are TGCAGTGCAGCTAAAAACACCCAGTACTTC. This codes for CSAAKNTQYF.

In its sample, this clonotype was seen a few times. The V call is TRBV12-3 or TRBV12-4, the J call TRBJ2-5; the D call may be TRBD1 or TRBD2 (6 bases each). This CDR3 spans 16 amino acids. V lost 2 bases and J lost 2, with 15 bases in between. CDR3 sequence (DNA): TGTGCCAGCAGTTTATACGGGGGCCGCATACAAGAGACCCAGTACTTC. Translated, it gives CASSLYGGRIQETQYF.

V usage is TRBV2 and J usage is TRBJ1-3; D is unresolved. This CDR3 has 13 amino acids. Trimming stripped 4 bases from V and 0 bases from J, with 4 bases between. Germline V gene sequence: CDR1 SNHLY, CDR2 FYNNEI. CDR3 region: CASSANSGNTIYF. The CDR3 nucleotides read TGTGCCAGCAGTGCTAACTCTGGAAACACCATATATTTT.

About this clonotype: At one boundary the junction diverges from the germline segment, which might be a read error. The chain joins TRBV6-5 to TRBJ2-3; no clear D. The CDR3 totals 16 residues. The germline V gene has CDR1 MNHEY and CDR2 SVGAGI. The CDR3 region is CASSYSEVLSTDTQYF. The CDR3 DNA follows: TGTGCCAGCAGTTACTCTGAGGTCCTTAGCACAGATACACAGTATTTT.

This clonotype has just a few counts. A junction end diverges from the germline sequence, so it may reflect a read error. This chain connects TRBV7-2 to TRBJ2-7; D perhaps matches TRBD1 (5 bases). This CDR3 is built from 15 residues. Germline assignment: CDR1 SGHTA and CDR2 FQGNSA. The CDR3 protein is CAGSTQGGPFYEQYF. The CDR3 DNA follows: TGTGCCGGCAGCACGCAGGGCGGTCCTTTCTACGAGCAGTACTTC.

This clonotype showed up many times. The V gene is TRBV28, the J gene TRBJ2-2; D not certain. The CDR3 is made up of 12 amino acids. Trimming removed 5 bases at V and 8 bases at J, with 9 bases between. The V gene's germline CDR1 is MDHEN and CDR2 SYDVKM. CDR3 bases: TGTGCCAGCAGTCCCCCGACAGGGGAGCTGTTTTTT. This codes for CASSPPTGELFF.